One and the same sample provided the 30 T cell receptor beta chains below, sequenced in a study of technical replicates of blood from several donors. Assay: immunoSEQ multiplex PCR; the TCRdb copy retains only in-frame clones and omits some. Here the sample spans about 58,000 clones, around 92% being singletons. The sequenced sample was PBMCs. The receptors were sampled from a human donor in good health. Some clones in this sample may be carry-over from other donors' samples.

This sequence joins TRBV4-1 and TRBJ2-1, with 11 bases aligning to TRBD2. Germline V gives CDR1 MGHRA, CDR2 YSYEKL. There are 17 residues in the CDR3. The V and J ends lost 0 bases and 5 bases, in that order; junction bases with no gene match: 6. The CDR3 is CASSQEWLAGGNNEQFF. Here the CDR3 DNA reads TGCGCCAGCAGCCAAGAATGGCTAGCGGGAGGAAACAATGAGCAGTTCTTC.

In this sample, this clone turned up once. This chain uses TRBV4-1 with TRBJ1-5; D unclear. The CDR3 contains 14 residues. Per germline, CDR1 MGHRA and CDR2 YSYEKL. Trimming shortened V by 0 bases and J by 3 bases, and 6 bases separated the two germline ends. This chain's CDR3 is CASSQDGLNQPQHF. The CDR3 DNA reads TGCGCCAGCAGCCAAGATGGCCTCAATCAGCCCCAGCATTTT.

This clone has only one observation. This sequence joins TRBV11-3 and TRBJ2-2, with a tentative D call TRBD1 (6 bases). CDR3 length: 16 amino acids. V lost 5 bases and J lost 4, with 17 bases in between. Germline V gene data show CDR1 as SGHNT and CDR2 as YENEEA. CDR3 amino acids: CASSHSAGTTTGELFF. CDR3 nucleotides: TGTGCCAGCAGCCACTCAGCCGGGACAACCACCGGGGAGCTGTTTTTT.

This clone showed up just once. V and J are TRBV5-4 and TRBJ2-5, with 7 bases that match TRBD1. The germline gives CDR1 SGHNT, CDR2 YYREEE (reference sequence). The V gene end was trimmed by 5 bases and the J gene end by 1 base; junction bases not matched to a gene: 5. The CDR3 is 14 amino acids. The CDR3 DNA is TGTGCCAGCAGGCCCGGGACAGTCCAAGAGACCCAGTACTTC. The encoded protein is CASRPGTVQETQYF.

The chain is built from TRBV11-3 and TRBJ2-3; D is unresolved. Per the germline V gene, CDR1 is SGHNT and CDR2 is YENEEA. Between the trimmed V and J ends, which lost 4 bases and 6 bases, there was a span of 11 bases. CDR3 length: 13 residues. CDR3 in DNA: TGTGCCAGCAGCTCAGTTCTCCAGGATACGCAGTATTTT. It codes for CASSSVLQDTQYF. The variable domain in full, with the rest retrieved from reference TRBV11-3 and TRBJ2-3, is EAGVVQSPRYKIIEKKQPVAFWCNPISGHNTLYWYLQNLGQGPELLIRYENEEAVDDSQLPKDRFSAERLKGVDSTLKIQPAELGDSAVYLCASSSVLQDTQYFGPGTRLTVL.

This clone has more than one count but fewer than ten. V usage is TRBV5-1 and J usage is TRBJ2-7; 7 bases map to TRBD2. CDR3 length: 12 residues. CDR1 is SGHRS and CDR2 is YFSETQ in the germline V gene. V shed 3 bases and J 5 bases; nucleotides not matched to a gene: 2. CDR3 in amino acids: CASSSTSDEQYF. CDR3 bases: TGCGCCAGCAGCTCAACTAGCGACGAGCAGTACTTC.

The chain combines TRBV19 with TRBJ1-2, with a weak D call TRBD1 (5 bases). The CDR3 spans 13 residues. The germline V gene encodes CDR1 LNHDA and CDR2 SQIVND (reference sequence). V shed 3 bases and J shed 2 bases, with 7 bases lying between them. CDR3 loop: CASSMGGNYGYTF. CDR3 DNA sequence: TGTGCCAGTAGTATGGGGGGAAACTATGGCTACACCTTC.

This chain connects TRBV6-6 to TRBJ1-2; D gene uncertain. Per germline, CDR1 MNHNY and CDR2 SVGAGI (reference sequence). V was clipped by 6 bases and J by 10 bases, with 24 bases between them. The CDR3 contains 15 residues. CDR3 in amino acids: CASSLTATEDADYTF. The CDR3 region has the DNA TGTGCCAGCAGCCTGACTGCGACTGAGGATGCTGACTACACCTTC.

Details on this clone: Distinct nucleotide sequences in the sample also encode this CDR3. CDR3 sequence (DNA): TGCGCCAGCAGCCAAGATCGTCGGGGGTCCTACGAGCAGTACTTC. Its protein is CASSQDRRGSYEQYF. The V call is TRBV4-3, the J call TRBJ2-7, with a weak D call TRBD2 (6 bases). Trimming removed 0 bases at V and 1 base at J, with 10 bases between. This CDR3 is built from 15 residues. CDR1 and CDR2 from the germline V gene are LGHNA and YSLEER.

The chain combines TRBV7-2 with TRBJ1-6; TRBD1 matches at 9 bases. Germline V gene data show CDR1 as SGHTA and CDR2 as FQGNSA. V lost 4 bases to trimming and J lost 0 bases; unmatched junction nucleotides: 7. The CDR3 loop spans 18 amino acids. CDR3 sequence (DNA): TGTGCCAGCAGCTACCGCGGGACAGGGAGCTCCTATAATTCACCCCTCCACTTT. It translates to CASSYRGTGSSYNSPLHF.

This sequence joins TRBV4-3 and TRBJ2-1, with TRBD1 identical over 9 bases. CDR1 is LGHNA and CDR2 is YSLEER in the germline V gene. This CDR3 has 16 residues. The V and J ends lost 0 bases and 12 bases, in that order; junction bases with no gene match: 12. The CDR3 region has the DNA TGCGCCAGCAGCCAAGAACGACAGGGGGTCTTAGGCGTGCAGTTCTTC. It specifies CASSQERQGVLGVQFF.

This clone was seen once. This rearrangement joins TRBV4-3 to TRBJ2-4; 8 bases map to TRBD2. Germline V gene sequence: CDR1 LGHNA, CDR2 YSLEER. V dropped 0 bases and J dropped 0; count of bases not matched to a gene: 13. CDR3 length equals 20 residues. The CDR3 is CASSQELAGSIGIAKNIQYF. In nucleotides, the CDR3 is TGCGCCAGCAGCCAAGAATTAGCGGGGAGTATTGGGATAGCCAAAAACATTCAGTACTTC.

The chain employs TRBV4-1 and TRBJ1-2; 9 bases map to TRBD1. The CDR3 contains 17 residues. The V gene end was trimmed by 3 bases and the J gene end by 0 bases; junction bases not matched to a gene: 8. Germline values: CDR1 MGHRA, CDR2 YSYEKL. Here the CDR3 DNA reads TGCGCCAGCAGCCAGGAAACAGGGGGCTCAGCTAACTATGGCTACACCTTC. It yields the protein CASSQETGGSANYGYTF.

The chain is built from TRBV5-1 and TRBJ1-5, with TRBD1 matching 9 bases. Germline CDR1 reads SGHRS; CDR2 reads YFSETQ. This CDR3 is built from 14 residues. J was trimmed by 4 bases and V by 3 bases; bases with no gene match: 2. The CDR3 here is CASSSGTGNQPQHF. The CDR3 coding sequence is TGCGCCAGCAGCTCTGGGACAGGGAATCAGCCCCAGCATTTT.

The chain has TRBV5-1 and TRBJ2-1; 10 nucleotides line up with TRBD2. This CDR3 contains 14 residues. Germline lookup yields CDR1 SGHRS and CDR2 YFSETQ. Unmatched junction bases numbered 3, after V lost 1 base and J lost 8 bases. CDR3 loop: CASSLSGRGHEQFF. DNA of the CDR3: TGCGCCAGCAGCTTGAGCGGGAGGGGGCATGAGCAGTTCTTC.

This clone came up a few times. The chain recombines TRBV7-9 with TRBJ1-1, with D perhaps TRBD1 (6 bases). V was shortened by 5 bases and J by 1 base, with 14 bases between the two germline ends. CDR1 SEHNR and CDR2 FQNEAQ come from the germline V gene (reference sequence). This CDR3 contains 15 residues. The CDR3 sequence is CASSPNPGENTEAFF. As DNA, the CDR3 is TGTGCCAGCAGCCCCAATCCAGGGGAGAACACTGAAGCTTTCTTT.

The CDR3 loop is CASTSVGRGDTDTQYF. Here the CDR3 DNA reads TGTGCCAGCACCTCGGTCGGGCGGGGGGACACAGATACGCAGTATTTT. V is TRBV7-9 and J is TRBJ2-3, with TRBD2 matching 8 bases. Trimming cost V 7 bases and J 2 bases; bases outside gene matches: 11. Germline lookup yields CDR1 SEHNR and CDR2 FQNEAQ (reference sequence). This CDR3 has 16 amino acids.

V gene TRBV2 combines with J gene TRBJ1-6; D might be TRBD1 (6 bases). CDR1 is SNHLY and CDR2 is FYNNEI in the germline V gene. The V gene lost 7 bases and the J gene lost 8 bases, with 15 bases spanning the gap. The CDR3 is 14 residues long. CDR3 DNA: TGTGCCAGCACGTTTACAGGGTCTTATTCACCCCTCCACTTT. Its translation: CASTFTGSYSPLHF. The full variable domain, in which reference TRBV2 and TRBJ1-6 provide the parts outside the CDR3, is EPEVTQTPSHQVTQMGQEVILRCVPISNHLYFYWYRQILGQKVEFLVSFYNNEISEKSEIFDDQFSVERPDGSNFTLKIRSTKLEDSAMYFCASTFTGSYSPLHFGNGTRLTVT.

The CDR3 DNA reads TGTGCCAGCAGGGAGGGAGGAGGGCAGTACTTC. Its protein product is CASREGGGQYF. This sequence joins TRBV6-1 and TRBJ2-7; maybe TRBD2 (6 bases). Per germline, CDR1 MNHNS and CDR2 SASEGT. The CDR3 totals 11 residues. V was clipped by 6 bases and J by 9 bases, with 12 bases between them.

This clone has just a few counts. This chain links TRBV11-2 with TRBJ2-2; possible D gene TRBD2, 6 bases. CDR1 is SGHAT and CDR2 is FQNNGV in the germline V gene. V was shortened by 5 bases and J by 4 bases, with 14 bases between the two germline ends. The CDR3 covers 15 residues. CDR3 residues: CASSLPGLRTGELFF. The CDR3 DNA sequence: TGTGCCAGCAGCCTGCCGGGACTTCGCACCGGGGAGCTGTTTTTT.

This sequence joins TRBV29-1 and TRBJ2-1, with 8 bases identical to TRBD2. With V trimmed by 4 bases and J by 4 bases, 3 bases remained unmatched. The V gene's germline CDR1 is SQVTM and CDR2 ANQGSEA. The CDR3 loop spans 13 amino acids. CDR3 amino acids: CSVAGLEYNEQFF. The CDR3, as DNA: TGCAGCGTTGCGGGACTAGAATACAATGAGCAGTTCTTC.

The chain has TRBV5-1 and TRBJ2-7; TRBD1 aligns across 12 bases. From germline, CDR1 is SGHRS and CDR2 YFSETQ. The CDR3 extends over 18 amino acids. The J segment lost 4 bases and the V segment lost 0 bases, leaving 11 bases of the junction unmatched. The CDR3 sequence is CASSLGSVRGQGAYEQYF. CDR3 DNA: TGCGCCAGCAGCTTGGGGTCGGTTAGGGGACAGGGGGCTTACGAGCAGTACTTC.

The chain uses TRBV6-1 and TRBJ2-7; 8 bases fit TRBD1. The CDR3 contains 15 residues. Germline CDR1 reads MNHNS; CDR2 reads SASEGT. Trimming removed 5 bases from V and 0 bases from J; junction bases left unmatched: 6. The CDR3 region is CASSSAGTGSYEQYF. The CDR3 nucleotides are TGTGCCAGCAGTTCCGCCGGGACAGGCTCCTACGAGCAGTACTTC.

The V call is TRBV7-2, the J call TRBJ2-7; 8 bases align to TRBD2. Germline CDR1 SGHTA, CDR2 FQGNSA. The CDR3 consists of 15 residues. The junction had 9 bases not matched to a gene; V was cut back by 5 bases and J by 3 bases. CDR3: CASSPPGGGIYEQYF. The CDR3 DNA follows: TGTGCCAGCAGCCCCCCCGGCGGGGGGATCTACGAGCAGTACTTC.

The count of this clone is one. This chain connects TRBV7-9 to TRBJ2-2, with TRBD2 identical over 12 bases. Germline V lookup: CDR1 SEHNR, CDR2 FQNEAQ (reference sequence). The CDR3 is 16 residues long. Germline trimming cut 4 bases from V and 6 bases from J; bases unmatched to any gene: 6. The DNA of the CDR3 is TGTGCCAGCAGCTCGCAGACTAGCGGGAGAGCCGGGGAGCTGTTTTTT. This translates into CASSSQTSGRAGELFF.

A single count supports this clone. The chain uses TRBV7-2 and TRBJ1-1; 7 bases fit TRBD1. Germline V CDR1 and CDR2: SGHTA, FQGNSA. This CDR3 is built from 14 residues. V shed 3 bases, J shed 2 bases, and the junction held 3 bases outside the gene matches. CDR3 loop: CASSFRDRNTEAFF. CDR3 in DNA: TGTGCCAGCAGCTTCCGGGACAGAAACACTGAAGCTTTCTTT.

In its sample, this clone was seen a few times. The chain uses TRBV2 and TRBJ1-6; unclear D gene. V was shortened by 7 bases and J by 9 bases, with 19 bases between the two germline ends. Per the germline V gene, CDR1 is SNHLY and CDR2 is FYNNEI. There are 15 residues in the CDR3. CDR3 coding DNA: TGTGCCAGCATGCAGACCGGCGGGCATGCTTCACCCCTCCACTTT. Protein product: CASMQTGGHASPLHF. The full variable domain, rest sourced from reference TRBV2 and TRBJ1-6, is EPEVTQTPSHQVTQMGQEVILRCVPISNHLYFYWYRQILGQKVEFLVSFYNNEISEKSEIFDDQFSVERPDGSNFTLKIRSTKLEDSAMYFCASMQTGGHASPLHFGNGTRLTVT.

The table lists this clone with a count of one. CDR3 sequence reads: CASTRTASSYNSPLHF. Written as DNA, the CDR3 is TGTGCCAGCACCAGGACAGCAAGCTCCTATAATTCACCCCTCCACTTT. The chain employs TRBV9 and TRBJ1-6; weak D call: TRBD1 (6 bases). The CDR3 length is 16 residues. Per the germline V gene, CDR1 is SGDLS and CDR2 is YYNGEE. The germline V and J ends were trimmed by 6 bases and 0 bases, with 13 bases remaining between them.

This chain links TRBV27 with TRBJ2-1; D possibly corresponds to TRBD2 (6 bases). CDR1 MNHEY and CDR2 SMNVEV come from the germline V gene (reference sequence). The CDR3 runs 17 residues. The V end lost 6 bases, the J end lost 4 bases, and 22 bases lay between the germline ends. CDR3 nucleotides: TGTGCCAGCAGCCCAGTTGGGGGGTCCTTCTCTTACAATGAGCAGTTCTTC. Protein sequence: CASSPVGGSFSYNEQFF.

This clone was observed a single time. The chain is built from TRBV19 and TRBJ2-7, with 12 bases that match TRBD1. The junction had 6 bases not matched to a gene; V was cut back by 1 base and J by 5 bases. The CDR3 loop spans 16 amino acids. Germline V CDR1 and CDR2: LNHDA, SQIVND (reference sequence). CDR3 DNA sequence: TGTGCCAGTAGTATAGTGTGGGGACAGGGGGCCGACGAGCAGTACTTC. Amino acids: CASSIVWGQGADEQYF.